This record covers a single T cell receptor beta chain. The source of the sample is a study of T cell changes during pregnancy in multiple sclerosis. Libraries were prepared by immunoSEQ multiplex PCR; TCRdb keeps only in-frame clonotypes and omits some of them. The sample includes fewer than 85,000 clones, roughly 93% of them seen just once. The germline CDR1 and CDR2 sequences are SGHVS and FNYEAQ. This CDR3 is built from 17 residues. Germline trimming cut 3 bases from V and 3 bases from J; bases unmatched to any gene: 11. The sequencing here drew on peripheral blood, taken in the third trimester of pregnancy. The TCR originated in a female donor with multiple sclerosis, enrolled in a pregnancy study. This rearrangement joins TRBV7-6 to TRBJ2-3; 8 bases line up with TRBD2. CDR3 DNA: TGTGCCAGCAGCTTGGGCATAGCGGGGCGTGCGACAGATACGCAGTATTTT. It codes for CASSLGIAGRATDTQYF.